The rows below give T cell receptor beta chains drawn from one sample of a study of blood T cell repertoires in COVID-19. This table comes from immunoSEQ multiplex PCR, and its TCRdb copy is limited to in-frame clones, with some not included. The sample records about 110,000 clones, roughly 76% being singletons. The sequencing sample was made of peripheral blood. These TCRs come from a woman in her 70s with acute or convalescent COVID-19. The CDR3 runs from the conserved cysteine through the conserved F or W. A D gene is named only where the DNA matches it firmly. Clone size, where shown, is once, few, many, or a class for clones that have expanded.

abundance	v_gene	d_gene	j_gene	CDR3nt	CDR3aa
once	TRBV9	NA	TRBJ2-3	TGTGCCAGCAGCGTAGGGGGCCTGGAGACAGATACGCAGTATTTT	CASSVGGLETDTQYF
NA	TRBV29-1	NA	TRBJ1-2	TGCAGCGTTGCACAGGGAGCCAATGGCTACACCTTC	CSVAQGANGYTF
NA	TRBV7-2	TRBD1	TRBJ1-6	TGTGCCAGCAGCGTCCAGACAGGGGAGGGTTCACCCCTCCACTTT	CASSVQTGEGSPLHF
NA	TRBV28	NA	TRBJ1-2	TGTGCCAGCGGACAGCCACCTAACTATGGCTACACCTTC	CASGQPPNYGYTF
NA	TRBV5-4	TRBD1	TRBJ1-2	TGTGCCAGCAGACAGGGGAACTATGGCTACACCTTC	CASRQGNYGYTF
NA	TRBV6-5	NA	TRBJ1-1	TGTGCCAGCAGTTGGACGGGATGGACTGAAGCTTTCTTT	CASSWTGWTEAFF
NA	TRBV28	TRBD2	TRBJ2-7	TGTGCCAGCAGTTCCCCAGCGGGAGACTCCTACGAGCAGTACTTC	CASSSPAGDSYEQYF
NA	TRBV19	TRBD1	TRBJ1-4	TGTGCCAGTAGTATCGGGGGGACAGGTCGTTCCTGGGATGAAAAACTGTTTTTT	CASSIGGTGRSWDEKLFF
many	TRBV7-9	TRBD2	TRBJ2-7	TGTGCCAGCAGCTCCACTAGCGGAGGTTCCTACGAGCAGTACTTC	CASSSTSGGSYEQYF
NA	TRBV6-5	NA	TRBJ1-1	TGTGCCAGCAGTTACGCCGAGGGCGGGGGCACTGAAGCTTTCTTT	CASSYAEGGGTEAFF
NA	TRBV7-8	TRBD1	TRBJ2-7	TGTGCCAGCAGCTTGGGGACAGGAAGCTTCTACGAGCAGTACTTC	CASSLGTGSFYEQYF
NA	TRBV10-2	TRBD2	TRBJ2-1	TGCGCCACCGCACTAGCGGGGGGCTACAATGAGCAGTTCTTC	CATALAGGYNEQFF
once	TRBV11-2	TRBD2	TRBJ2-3	TGTGCCAGCACCAGCTTAGTAGCGGGGGGCACGAAAAGCACAGATACGCAGTATTTT	CASTSLVAGGTKSTDTQYF
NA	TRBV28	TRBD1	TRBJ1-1	TGTGCCAGCAGACCAGGGGGACAGCCCGGCGGTGAAGCTTTCTTT	CASRPGGQPGGEAFF
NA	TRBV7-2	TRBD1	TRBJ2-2	TGTGCCAGCAGCTTAGTACAGGGGGTTGGCGGGGAGCTGTTTTTT	CASSLVQGVGGELFF
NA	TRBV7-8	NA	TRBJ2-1	TGTGCCAGCAGCTTAGCGGTCAGCGACTCCTACAATGAGCAGTTCTTC	CASSLAVSDSYNEQFF
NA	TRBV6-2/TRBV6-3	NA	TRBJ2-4	TGTGCCAGCAGTTACGGGTGGACAGCACTAGCCAAAAACATTCAGTACTTC	CASSYGWTALAKNIQYF
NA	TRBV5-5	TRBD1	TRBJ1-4	TGTGCCAGCAGCCACGGACAGGGGGTCAGTGAAAAACTGTTTTTT	CASSHGQGVSEKLFF
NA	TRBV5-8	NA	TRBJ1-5	TGTGCCAGCACCTACTGGACAGTAAATCAGCCCCAGCATTTT	CASTYWTVNQPQHF